This T cell receptor (beta chain) was obtained from a study of blood T cells in healthy people across ages (dated by TCRdb to between 2014 and 2017). Regarding the complete study: Template switching captured roughly one uniquely barcoded TCR beta cDNA molecule per two T cells in model experiments. For two donors (one aged 18 to 29 and one aged 80 or older), the study analyzed two additional independent replicas of 1 million unique cDNA reads from the same blood draw. Donors were grouped into four age groups: young (average roughly 17 years), middle-aged (39), aged (over 55) and long-lived (around 80). Age-related changes in TCR beta repertoire diversity were measured in the study by deep sequencing normalized with unique cDNA molecular identifiers. Donors of different ages were randomly distributed across sequencing lanes to avoid experimental bias.

The library was produced with 5' RACE. The reads were generated on an Illumina HiSeq 2500. A second PCR of about 7 to 12 cycles was run with a J-beta primer mix and a sample-barcoded 5' primer. A template-switch 5' adaptor carrying 12 random nucleotides introduced a unique molecular identifier onto each TCR beta cDNA molecule. Each sample yielded at least 3 million CDR3-containing paired-end reads. The Mint cDNA synthesis kit, primed by a TRBC-specific oligonucleotide, was used to synthesize first-strand cDNA from all RNA. After uracil-DNA glycosylase treatment, a first 18-cycle PCR used universal primers M1SS and BC2_uni_R on all cDNA. The original pipeline was this. For normalization, 1 million high-quality reads, each with a distinct molecular identifier, were randomly selected from each sample. Reads sharing molecular identifiers were discarded rather than binned into consensus sequences. MiTCR, with a Q25 quality threshold and the strictest error-elimination algorithm, was used for CDR3 identification, clonotype clustering and error correction. A nonparametric unseen species model with Euler transformation was used to estimate lower-bound total TCR beta diversity. TCRdb reanalyzed the raw reads on its own, using fastp at Q25 for trimming and MiXCR for clone calling, and kept in-frame beta chains. Each record represents a unique CDR3 protein, reported with the most common genes and DNA among its rows. V and J calls and clone size were set by TCRdb, not the authors. Present in this sample are 650,000 to 1,000,000 distinct CDR3 sequences, around 36% of which were seen just once. Together, the top ten hold under 15% of the sample.

Broader findings and caveats from the paper: Bulk unsorted PBMC profiling prevented conclusive comparison of naive and antigen-experienced compartments. Because the CMV infection status of the donors was unknown, age-related changes in expanded clonotypes may potentially have been confounded. As age increased, observed TCR beta diversity per million T cells dropped in a roughly linear way, and a significant reduction was already evident by age 40. Estimates of total diversity based on one million sequenced T cells were considered lower bounds and underestimates. Compared with the aged group, the long-lived group had more naive CD4+ T cells, fewer expanded clones and increased TCR diversity, suggesting age selection. A strong correlation was found between observed TCR beta diversity and the percentage of naive T cells measured by flow cytometry.

The germline ends are 6 bases apart after V is trimmed by 2 bases and J by 7 bases. Taken from cysteine to phenylalanine, the CDR3 has 11 residues. Of all the DNA, just the CDR3 is kept, 33 bases in frame from base 1. Donors were roughly 40 systemically healthy Caucasian individuals from Russia aged about 6 to 100 years. Roughly 9.5 milliliters of peripheral blood were drawn from each donor into EDTA-treated Vacutainer tubes. PBMCs were isolated by Ficoll-Paque density-gradient centrifugation, with at least 6 million obtained per sample. Total RNA was extracted from PBMCs with Trizol reagent, with at least 5.5 micrograms obtained per sample. For every donor, flow cytometry on a PBMC aliquot measured the percentage of naive CD45RAhigh/CD27high T cells. With respect to this clonotype: Which antigen it targets is not known. Being one base from a much bigger clone, this may be a read error.

The sequencing input was blood. This clonotype was sampled from a man between 18 and 29 years old in good health. The sequence links TRBV12-3 or TRBV12-4 to TRBJ2-7, with the D gene call left open. The DNA sequence reads TGTGCCAGCAGTTTATGGAATGAGCAGTACTTC. This codes for CASSLWNEQYF.